These 7 T cell receptor beta chains came from one sample sequenced in a study of OX40 agonist ivuxolimab in advanced cancers. The assay was immunoSEQ multiplex PCR, and TCRdb's table has in-frame clones only and misses some. In the table there are approximately 70,000 clones, more than 75% of which are singletons. This specimen was CD4+ or CD8+ T cells sorted from blood, taken in a trial of the OX40 agonist ivuxolimab. The receptors stem from an adult with an advanced solid tumor such as melanoma, head and neck, liver or kidney cancer.

The V gene is TRBV11-3, the J gene TRBJ1-1; D remains ambiguous. Germline lookup yields CDR1 SGHNT and CDR2 YENEEA. The CDR3 spans 15 residues. V was pared by 1 base and J by 1 base, with 10 bases between. The CDR3 region is CASSLGTAWNTEAFF. CDR3 nucleotide sequence: TGTGCCAGCAGCTTAGGCACAGCCTGGAACACTGAAGCTTTCTTT.

The gene calls are TRBV15 and TRBJ2-7; D remains unclear. Germline values: CDR1 LNHNV, CDR2 YYDKDF (reference sequence). This CDR3 contains 14 residues. The V end was cut by 0 bases, the J end by 1 base, with 7 bases between. CDR3 sequence (DNA): TGTGCCACCAGCAGAGATATCGTATCCTACGAGCAGTACTTC. Translated, it gives CATSRDIVSYEQYF.

J is TRBJ2-7 and V is TRBV5-4, with 7 bases aligning to TRBD2. The junction had 9 bases not matched to a gene; V was cut back by 1 base and J by 2 bases. CDR1 is SGHNT and CDR2 is YYREEE in the germline V gene (reference sequence). The CDR3 spans 16 residues. The CDR3 nucleotides read TGTGCCAGCAGCTTGTTGGGGAGCGGGGCAACCTACGAGCAGTACTTC. This gives the protein CASSLLGSGATYEQYF.

The chain uses TRBV7-2 and TRBJ2-1; D possibly corresponds to TRBD2 (5 bases). This CDR3 spans 14 amino acids. V was cut by 6 bases and J by 2 bases, with 11 bases left in between. CDR1 is SGHTA, CDR2 FQGNSA, per germline. In nucleotides, the CDR3 is TGTGCCAGCAGTGCGGGCCCAACCTACAATGAGCAGTTCTTC. It encodes CASSAGPTYNEQFF.

V usage is TRBV12-5 and J usage is TRBJ1-2; 8 nucleotides line up with TRBD1. J was trimmed by 6 bases and V by 0 bases; bases with no gene match: 9. This CDR3 contains 16 residues. Germline values: CDR1 LGHNT, CDR2 FRNRAP. The CDR3 DNA is TGTGCTAGTGGTTTGGTTGGAGACAGGGGAAGCCATGGCTACACCTTC. It encodes CASGLVGDRGSHGYTF.

The chain links TRBV14 to TRBJ1-1; D not resolved. This CDR3 contains 15 residues. Germline assignment: CDR1 SGHDN and CDR2 FVKESK. The germline V and J ends were trimmed by 1 base and 3 bases, with 12 bases remaining between them. In DNA form, the CDR3 reads TGTGCCAGCAGCCAAGCTAAAAGTTACCACACTGAAGCTTTCTTT. The encoded protein is CASSQAKSYHTEAFF. Complete variable domain (other parts from reference TRBV14 and TRBJ1-1): EAGVTQFPSHSVIEKGQTVTLRCDPISGHDNLYWYRRVMGKEIKFLLHFVKESKQDESGMPNNRFLAERTGGTYSTLKVQPAELEDSGVYFCASSQAKSYHTEAFFGQGTRLTVV.

This clone was counted once. The chain carries TRBV11-2 and TRBJ2-7; perhaps D is TRBD1 or TRBD2 (5 bases each). Germline V lookup: CDR1 SGHAT, CDR2 FQNNGV. V dropped 1 base and J dropped 6 bases, with 10 bases sitting between them. This CDR3 has 13 residues. The CDR3 region is CASSLGGAIEQYF. In DNA form, the CDR3 reads TGTGCCAGCAGCTTAGGAGGGGCCATCGAGCAGTACTTC. The variable domain in full, with the rest retrieved from reference TRBV11-2 and TRBJ2-7, is EAGVAQSPRYKIIEKRQSVAFWCNPISGHATLYWYQQILGQGPKLLIQFQNNGVVDDSQLPKDRFSAERLKGVDSTLKIQPAKLEDSAVYLCASSLGGAIEQYFGPGTRLTVT.